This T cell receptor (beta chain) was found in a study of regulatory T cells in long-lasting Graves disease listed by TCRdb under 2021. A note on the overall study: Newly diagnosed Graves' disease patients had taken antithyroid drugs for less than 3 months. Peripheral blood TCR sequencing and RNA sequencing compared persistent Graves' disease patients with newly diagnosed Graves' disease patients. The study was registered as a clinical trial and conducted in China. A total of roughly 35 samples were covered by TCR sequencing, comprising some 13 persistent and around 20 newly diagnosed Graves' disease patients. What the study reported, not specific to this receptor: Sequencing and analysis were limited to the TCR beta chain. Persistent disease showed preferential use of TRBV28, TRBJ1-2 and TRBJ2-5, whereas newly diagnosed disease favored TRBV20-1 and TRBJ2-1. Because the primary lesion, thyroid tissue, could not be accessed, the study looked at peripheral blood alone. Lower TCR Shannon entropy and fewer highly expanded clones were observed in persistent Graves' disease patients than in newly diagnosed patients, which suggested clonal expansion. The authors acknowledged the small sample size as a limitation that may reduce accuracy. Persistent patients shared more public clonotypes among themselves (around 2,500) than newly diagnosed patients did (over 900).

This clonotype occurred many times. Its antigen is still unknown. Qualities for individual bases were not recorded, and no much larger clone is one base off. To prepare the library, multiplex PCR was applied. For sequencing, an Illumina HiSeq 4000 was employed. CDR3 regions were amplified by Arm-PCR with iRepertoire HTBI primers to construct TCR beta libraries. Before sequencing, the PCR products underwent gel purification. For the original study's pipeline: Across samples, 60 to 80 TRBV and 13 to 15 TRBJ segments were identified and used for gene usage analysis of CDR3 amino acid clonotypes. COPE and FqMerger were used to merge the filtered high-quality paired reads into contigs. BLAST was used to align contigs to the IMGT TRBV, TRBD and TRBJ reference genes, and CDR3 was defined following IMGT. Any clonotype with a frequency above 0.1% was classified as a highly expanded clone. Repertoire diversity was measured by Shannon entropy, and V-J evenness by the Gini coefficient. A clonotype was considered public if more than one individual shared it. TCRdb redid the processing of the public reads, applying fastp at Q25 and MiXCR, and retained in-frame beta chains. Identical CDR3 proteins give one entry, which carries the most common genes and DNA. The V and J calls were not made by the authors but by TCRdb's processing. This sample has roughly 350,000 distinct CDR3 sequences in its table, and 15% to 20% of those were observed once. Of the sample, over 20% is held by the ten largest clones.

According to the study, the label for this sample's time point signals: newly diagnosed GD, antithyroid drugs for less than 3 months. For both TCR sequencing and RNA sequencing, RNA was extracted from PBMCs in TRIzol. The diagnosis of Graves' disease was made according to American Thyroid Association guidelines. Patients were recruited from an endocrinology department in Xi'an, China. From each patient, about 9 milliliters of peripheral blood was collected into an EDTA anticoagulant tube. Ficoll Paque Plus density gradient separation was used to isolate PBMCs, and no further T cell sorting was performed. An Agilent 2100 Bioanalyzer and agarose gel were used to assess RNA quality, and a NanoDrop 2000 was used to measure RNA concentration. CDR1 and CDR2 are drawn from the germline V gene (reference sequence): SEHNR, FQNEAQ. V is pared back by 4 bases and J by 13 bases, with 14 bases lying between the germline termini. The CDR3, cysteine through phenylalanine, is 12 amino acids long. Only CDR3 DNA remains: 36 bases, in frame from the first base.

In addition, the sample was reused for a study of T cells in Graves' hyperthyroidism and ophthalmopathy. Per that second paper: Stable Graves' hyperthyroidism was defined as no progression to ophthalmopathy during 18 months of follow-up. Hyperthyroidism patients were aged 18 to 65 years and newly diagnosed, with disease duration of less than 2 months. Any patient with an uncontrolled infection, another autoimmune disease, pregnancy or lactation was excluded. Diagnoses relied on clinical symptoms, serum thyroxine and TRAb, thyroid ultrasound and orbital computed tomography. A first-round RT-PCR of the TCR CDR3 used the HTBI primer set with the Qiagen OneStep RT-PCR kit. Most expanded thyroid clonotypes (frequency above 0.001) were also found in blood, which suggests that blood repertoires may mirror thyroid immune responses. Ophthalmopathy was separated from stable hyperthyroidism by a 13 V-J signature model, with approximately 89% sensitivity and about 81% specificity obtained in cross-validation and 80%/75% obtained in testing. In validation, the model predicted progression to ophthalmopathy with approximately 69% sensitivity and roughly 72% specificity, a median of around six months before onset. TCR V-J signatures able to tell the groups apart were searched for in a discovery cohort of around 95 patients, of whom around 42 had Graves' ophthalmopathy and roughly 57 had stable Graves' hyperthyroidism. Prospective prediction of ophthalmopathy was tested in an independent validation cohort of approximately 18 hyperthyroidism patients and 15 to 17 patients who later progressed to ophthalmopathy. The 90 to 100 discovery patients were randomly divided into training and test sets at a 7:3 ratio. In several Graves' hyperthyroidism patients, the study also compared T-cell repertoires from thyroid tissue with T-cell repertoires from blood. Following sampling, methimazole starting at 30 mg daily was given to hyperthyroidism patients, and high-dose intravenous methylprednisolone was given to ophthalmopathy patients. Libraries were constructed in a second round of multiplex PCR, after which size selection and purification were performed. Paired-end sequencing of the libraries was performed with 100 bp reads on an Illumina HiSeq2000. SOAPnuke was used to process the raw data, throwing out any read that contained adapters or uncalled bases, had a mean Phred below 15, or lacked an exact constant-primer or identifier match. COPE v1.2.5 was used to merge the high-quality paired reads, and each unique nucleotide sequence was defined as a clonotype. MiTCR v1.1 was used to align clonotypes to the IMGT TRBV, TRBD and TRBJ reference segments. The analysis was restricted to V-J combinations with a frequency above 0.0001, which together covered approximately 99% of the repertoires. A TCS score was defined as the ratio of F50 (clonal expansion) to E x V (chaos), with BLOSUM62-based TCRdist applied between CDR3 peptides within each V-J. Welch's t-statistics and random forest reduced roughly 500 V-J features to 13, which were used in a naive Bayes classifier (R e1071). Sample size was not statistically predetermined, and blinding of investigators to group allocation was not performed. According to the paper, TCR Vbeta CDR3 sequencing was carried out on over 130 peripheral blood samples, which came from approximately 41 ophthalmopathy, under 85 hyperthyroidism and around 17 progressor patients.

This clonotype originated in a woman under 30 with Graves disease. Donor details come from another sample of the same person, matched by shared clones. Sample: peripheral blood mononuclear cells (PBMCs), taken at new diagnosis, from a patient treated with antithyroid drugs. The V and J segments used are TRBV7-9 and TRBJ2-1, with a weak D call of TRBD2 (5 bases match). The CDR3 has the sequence CASSSSYPRQFF. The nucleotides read TGTGCCAGCAGCTCTAGCTACCCAAGACAGTTCTTC. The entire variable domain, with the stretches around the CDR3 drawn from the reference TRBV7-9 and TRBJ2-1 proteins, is DTGVSQNPRHKITKRGQNVTFRCDPISEHNRLYWYRQTLGQGPEFLTYFQNEAQLEKSRLLSDRFSAERPKGSFSTLEIQRTEQGDSAMYLCASSSSYPRQFFGPGTRLTVL.